This entry features one T cell receptor beta chain sequence. The antigen remains undetermined. This specimen belongs to a study of cytomegalovirus exposure and HLA in healthy donors. Study overall: An analysis done earlier identified approximately 120 million unique TCR beta sequences from about 179 million T cells. Study-wide results and limits: TCR beta chains numbering roughly 150 were designated cytomegalovirus-associated.

Primers: 60 Vbeta forward and 13 Jbeta reverse. Clones were sequenced by immunoSEQ multiplex PCR, and TCRdb holds only the in-frame ones, with some missing. This sample carries 90,000 to 110,000 clones, around 75% of them seen once, and the ten largest clones take 1% to 1.5%. Trimming cost V 5 bases and J 3 bases; bases outside gene matches: 9. Germline V gene sequence: CDR1 SGHNT, CDR2 YENEEA. The CDR3 sequence is 15 residues long. The donors comprised healthy bone marrow donors. The source material was PBMCs. The receptor was derived from a man aged 40-49 years in good health and CMV-seronegative. This chain connects TRBV11-3 to TRBJ2-5; 7 bases align to TRBD1. The CDR3 loop is CASSPQTTGKETQYF. CDR3 coding DNA: TGTGCCAGCAGCCCCCAAACGACAGGGAAAGAGACCCAGTACTTC.